This entry describes one T cell receptor (beta chain). The data stem from a study of shared clonotypes between healthy human individuals. The assay used deep level. Per sorted-subset replicate PCR, input was 150 to 250 ng DNA, representing around 28,000 T cell genomes. Sequenced by immunoSEQ multiplex PCR; TCRdb stores in-frame clones only, minus some. In the table there are fewer than 1.8 million clones, 98% of which are singletons. The CDR3 contains 14 residues. Trimming cost V 2 bases and J 1 base, with 8 bases left between them. Germline assignment: CDR1 MNHNS and CDR2 SASEGT. V is TRBV6-1 and J is TRBJ1-1; TRBD1 might be the D (5 bases). The receptor's source is a man aged 25-45 years in good health. Sequencing was done on a sample of naive CD4+ T cells sorted from blood. The subset denotes: CD45RA+ positively selected. The CDR3 DNA follows: TGTGCCAGCAGTGAAAAGGGGACGAACACTGAAGCTTTCTTT. Protein product: CASSEKGTNTEAFF.